The 17 T cell receptor beta chains listed next were all sequenced from one sample in a study of a mutant IDH1 vaccine in newly diagnosed glioma. For these TCRs, the target antigens are not known. Time point given: week 35, safety follow-up. One vaccine dose held 300 ug of mutant IDH1 20-mer peptide and came with topical imiquimod. Libraries were prepared by immunoSEQ multiplex PCR; TCRdb keeps only in-frame clonotypes and omits some of them. The sample has around 44,000 clones; 65% to 80% are singletons. The sample in question was PBMCs, obtained from a glioma patient whose treatment included an IDH1 peptide vaccine. Receptors were obtained from a man in his forties with glioma.

V and J are TRBV6-5 and TRBJ1-2; TRBD1 agrees at 9 bases. V gave up 4 bases and J gave up 3 bases; unmatched junction bases: 0. CDR3 length: 13 residues. Germline CDR1 MNHEY, CDR2 SVGAGI. For the CDR3, the DNA is TGTGCCAGCAGTTGGGACAGGGACTATGGCTACACCTTC. The encoded protein is CASSWDRDYGYTF.

The chain recombines TRBV19 with TRBJ1-5; TRBD1 agrees at 9 bases. Germline-derived CDR1 and CDR2 are LNHDA and SQIVND (reference sequence). Trimming removed 3 bases from V and 5 bases from J; junction bases left unmatched: 5. The CDR3 totals 15 residues. The chain's CDR3 is CASSMGQGGHQPQHF. CDR3 sequence (DNA): TGTGCCAGTAGTATGGGACAGGGCGGGCATCAGCCCCAGCATTTT.

This chain uses TRBV7-9 with TRBJ2-7; 7 bases are a match to TRBD1. CDR3 length: 13 residues. The germline CDR1 and CDR2 sequences are SEHNR and FQNEAQ (reference sequence). The V segment lost 11 bases and the J segment 1 base; nucleotides outside the gene matches: 8. The CDR3, as DNA: TGTGCCGCCAGAAGGACAGGATCCTACGAGCAGTACTTC. Its translation is CAARRTGSYEQYF.

The CDR3 protein is CASRRYTGELFF. The DNA of the CDR3 is TGTGCCAGCAGAAGGTACACCGGGGAGCTGTTTTTT. V usage is TRBV2 and J usage is TRBJ2-2; D not certain. The V end was cut by 6 bases, the J end by 3 bases, with 5 bases between. Germline V gene lookup returns CDR1 SNHLY and CDR2 FYNNEI. CDR3 length: 12 residues.

The chain combines TRBV7-2 with TRBJ2-7, with D possibly matching TRBD2 (7 bases). Germline V gives CDR1 SGHTA, CDR2 FQGNSA. This CDR3 spans 14 amino acids. Between the trimmed V and J ends, which lost 5 bases and 4 bases, there was a span of 15 bases. CDR3 sequence reads: CASSPWGGLYEQYF. The DNA of the CDR3 is TGTGCCAGCAGCCCCTGGGGGGGGCTATACGAGCAGTACTTC.

The V call is TRBV6-5, the J call TRBJ2-2; TRBD1 matches 11 bases. V was clipped by 0 bases and J by 4 bases; unmatched bases: 1. Germline CDR1 MNHEY, CDR2 SVGAGI. The CDR3 runs 16 residues. The CDR3 DNA is TGTGCCAGCAGTTACTCCGGGACAGGGGGCACCGGGGAGCTGTTTTTT. Its translation: CASSYSGTGGTGELFF.

The V and J genes are TRBV27 and TRBJ1-6; TRBD1 matches at 8 bases. The V and J ends lost 5 bases and 9 bases, in that order; junction bases with no gene match: 6. The CDR3 has 14 residues. Per the germline V gene, CDR1 is MNHEY and CDR2 is SMNVEV (reference sequence). The CDR3 loop reads CASSTPGGVSPLHF. The CDR3 nucleotides are TGTGCCAGCAGTACGCCAGGGGGCGTTTCACCCCTCCACTTT.

There are a few counts of this clone. This chain uses TRBV27 with TRBJ1-4; D unresolved. The CDR3 extends over 14 amino acids. Germline V lookup: CDR1 MNHEY, CDR2 SMNVEV (reference sequence). V was clipped by 4 bases and J by 7 bases, with 13 bases between them. DNA for the CDR3: TGTGCCAGCAGTTCAATGAGTCGGGGTGAAAAACTGTTTTTT. It codes for CASSSMSRGEKLFF.

The genes are TRBV5-1 and TRBJ2-3; a weak D match, TRBD2 (5 bases). Germline lookup yields CDR1 SGHRS and CDR2 YFSETQ. Trimming shortened V by 0 bases and J by 6 bases, and 17 bases separated the two germline ends. The length of the CDR3 is 16 residues. CDR3 region: CASSLGENTPSDTQYF. DNA of the CDR3: TGCGCCAGCAGCTTGGGGGAGAACACCCCATCTGATACGCAGTATTTT. The variable domain in full, completed from reference TRBV5-1 and TRBJ2-3, reads KAGVTQTPRYLIKTRGQQVTLSCSPISGHRSVSWYQQTPGQGLQFLFEYFSETQRNKGNFPGRFSGRQFSNSRSEMNVSTLELGDSALYLCASSLGENTPSDTQYFGPGTRLTVL.

This chain uses TRBV7-9 with TRBJ2-5; D is perhaps TRBD1 or TRBD2 (5 bases each). Germline V gene lookup returns CDR1 SEHNR and CDR2 FQNEAQ (reference sequence). V gave up 4 bases and J gave up 2 bases, with 5 bases separating them. The CDR3 length is 12 residues. The CDR3 protein is CASSWGQETQYF. The CDR3 DNA sequence: TGTGCCAGCAGCTGGGGGCAAGAGACCCAGTACTTC.

This clone was counted only a few times. The chain couples TRBV6-5 to TRBJ1-5; TRBD1 agrees at 10 bases. Losses at the gene ends were 5 bases for V and 2 bases for J; bases not matched to a gene: 3. Germline V lookup: CDR1 MNHEY, CDR2 SVGAGI. The CDR3 runs 15 residues. CDR3 loop: CASSPGTGGNQPQHF. DNA of the CDR3: TGTGCCAGCAGTCCCGGGACAGGGGGCAATCAGCCCCAGCATTTT.

The chain joins TRBV5-1 to TRBJ2-7; D gene unclear. Germline V gene data show CDR1 as SGHRS and CDR2 as YFSETQ. The CDR3 consists of 12 residues. The V end lost 0 bases, the J end lost 5 bases, and 6 bases lay between the germline ends. CDR3: CASSLGADEQYF. DNA of the CDR3: TGCGCCAGCAGCTTGGGGGCGGACGAGCAGTACTTC.

This clone was found once. V and J are TRBV7-6 and TRBJ2-5; 7 bases are shared with TRBD1. Germline V gene data show CDR1 as SGHVS and CDR2 as FNYEAQ. The CDR3 is 15 residues long. The ends lost 1 base at V and 4 bases at J; junction bases unmatched: 6. The CDR3 DNA follows: TGTGCCAGCAGCTTAGTCGGTGACAGGGTAGAGACCCAGTACTTC. Its protein is CASSLVGDRVETQYF.

The chain recombines TRBV5-4 with TRBJ2-3, with a tentative D call TRBD1 (5 bases). CDR1 SGHNT and CDR2 YYREEE come from the germline V gene (reference sequence). This CDR3 contains 15 residues. Trimming shortened V by 1 base and J by 6 bases, and 15 bases separated the two germline ends. The CDR3 reads CASSLTGTRLDTQYF. The CDR3 nucleotides are TGTGCCAGCAGCTTGACAGGAACAAGATTGGATACGCAGTATTTT.

The genes are TRBV7-2 and TRBJ2-6, with no clear D. The CDR3 extends over 15 amino acids. V lost 3 bases and J 1 base, leaving 7 bases between the germline ends. The germline V gene has CDR1 SGHTA and CDR2 FQGNSA. As DNA, the CDR3 is TGTGCCAGCAGCTTGCTCCTTTCTGGGGCCAACGTCCTGACTTTC. Amino acid sequence: CASSLLLSGANVLTF.

The rearrangement links TRBV5-1 to TRBJ1-1; the D gene is possibly TRBD1 (6 bases). Per the germline V gene, CDR1 is SGHRS and CDR2 is YFSETQ. V was shortened by 4 bases and J by 1 base, with 11 bases between the two germline ends. The CDR3 spans 14 residues. The CDR3, as DNA: TGCGCCAGCAGCCCACAGGGAGCGAACACTGAAGCTTTCTTT. Amino acids: CASSPQGANTEAFF.

The gene calls are TRBV13 and TRBJ2-2, with D perhaps TRBD2 (6 bases). The V gene lost 2 bases and the J gene lost 5 bases, with 15 bases spanning the gap. The CDR3 has 16 amino acids. Germline loops: CDR1 PRHDT, CDR2 FYEKMQ (reference sequence). Here the CDR3 DNA reads TGTGCCAGCAGCTTAAGAACCCCCGGGGGAACCGGGGAGCTGTTTTTT. Amino acids: CASSLRTPGGTGELFF.